Listed here are 27 T cell receptor beta chains from one sample, sequenced in a study of T cell responses to AZD1222 COVID-19 vaccine. Only in-frame clones appear in the TCRdb table, and some are missing; sequencing was by immunoSEQ multiplex PCR. The sample gives around 140,000 clones, roughly nine tenths of which show up once; 1.6% is in the top ten. The material sequenced was peripheral blood, taken on day 0 of AZD1222 vaccination. The receptor source for this set is an adult in good health.

This clone appeared a single time. The J gene is TRBJ1-4, the V gene TRBV4-1; 9 positions agree with TRBD1. V shed 0 bases and J 6 bases; nucleotides not matched to a gene: 8. This CDR3 is built from 17 residues. Germline CDR1 reads MGHRA; CDR2 reads YSYEKL. DNA for the CDR3: TGCGCCAGCAGCCAAGATCTTTCTCGGGACAGGGATGAAAAACTGTTTTTT. It translates to CASSQDLSRDRDEKLFF.

The chain links TRBV19 to TRBJ2-7; possibly TRBD1 for D (5 bases). Trimming took off 5 bases at V and 2 bases at J, with 13 bases between the two ends. Per the germline V gene, CDR1 is LNHDA and CDR2 is SQIVND (reference sequence). The CDR3 contains 14 residues. The CDR3 here is CASSWAQGTYEQYF. The CDR3, as DNA: TGTGCCAGTAGTTGGGCTCAGGGAACCTACGAGCAGTACTTC.

V and J are TRBV29-1 and TRBJ2-2; possibly TRBD1 for D (6 bases). The V and J ends lost 4 bases and 4 bases respectively, with 16 bases between them. The CDR3 totals 15 residues. Germline values: CDR1 SQVTM, CDR2 ANQGSEA. CDR3 DNA sequence: TGCAGCGTTGTGGTCCCCAGGGGTGGCACCGGGGAGCTGTTTTTT. It codes for CSVVVPRGGTGELFF.

The CDR3 bases are TGTGCCAGTAGTATTATCACAGGGTCTCAAGAGACCCAGTACTTC. Translated, it gives CASSIITGSQETQYF. V is TRBV19 and J is TRBJ2-5; weak D call: TRBD1 (6 bases). Between the trimmed V and J ends, which lost 3 bases and 2 bases, there was a span of 13 bases. The CDR3 extends over 15 amino acids. Germline lookup yields CDR1 LNHDA and CDR2 SQIVND (reference sequence).

This rearrangement joins TRBV2 to TRBJ2-3, with D perhaps given as TRBD1 or TRBD2 (5 bases each). The germline gives CDR1 SNHLY, CDR2 FYNNEI. The CDR3 length is 12 residues. V shed 6 bases and J shed 15 bases, with 19 bases lying between them. DNA of the CDR3: TGTGCCAGCAGCCCCAGTGGGGACCGGGTATATTTT. It yields the protein CASSPSGDRVYF.

This chain links TRBV19 with TRBJ1-2; no firm D call. Looked up from germline, CDR1 is LNHDA and CDR2 is SQIVND (reference sequence). Trimming left V 2 bases short and J 3 bases short, with 13 bases between. The length of the CDR3 is 15 residues. This CDR3 reads CASSITPGTDYGYTF. The CDR3, as DNA: TGTGCCAGTAGTATAACCCCGGGCACGGACTATGGCTACACCTTC. Complete variable domain (other parts from reference TRBV19 and TRBJ1-2): DGGITQSPKYLFRKEGQNVTLSCEQNLNHDAMYWYRQDPGQGLRLIYYSQIVNDFQKGDIAEGYSVSREKKESFPLTVTSAQKNPTAFYLCASSITPGTDYGYTFGSGTRLTVV.

There are a few counts of this clone. V is TRBV10-3 and J is TRBJ1-2; 7 bases are a match to TRBD1. The germline V gene has CDR1 ENHRY and CDR2 SYGVKD. The ends lost 7 bases at V and 8 bases at J; junction bases unmatched: 10. The CDR3 has 13 residues. Written as DNA, the CDR3 is TGTGCCATCAACGGAGGGGGCAATGGGGGCTACACCTTC. It is translated as CAINGGGNGGYTF.

J is TRBJ2-5 and V is TRBV1; TRBD2, as called in the table, went unchecked against the DNA. TRBV1 is reported as a pseudogene. The CDR3 runs to 18 residues. For the CDR3, the DNA is TGCACCAGCAGCCAAGGTAATAGCGGGGGTGAGTACCAAGAGACCCAGTACTTC. Protein: CTSSQGNSGGEYQETQYF.

The chain has TRBV11-3 and TRBJ2-1, with D perhaps TRBD1 (5 bases). The germline V gene encodes CDR1 SGHNT and CDR2 YENEEA. This CDR3 contains 15 residues. The germline V and J ends were trimmed by 1 base and 3 bases, with 10 bases remaining between them. The CDR3 DNA reads TGTGCCAGCAGCTTAGGGAGACAGATCTACAATGAGCAGTTCTTC. This sequence encodes CASSLGRQIYNEQFF. The complete variable domain, with remaining parts taken from reference TRBV11-3 and TRBJ2-1, reads EAGVVQSPRYKIIEKKQPVAFWCNPISGHNTLYWYLQNLGQGPELLIRYENEEAVDDSQLPKDRFSAERLKGVDSTLKIQPAELGDSAVYLCASSLGRQIYNEQFFGPGTRLTVL.

The chain employs TRBV28 and TRBJ1-5; D call uncertain. Germline loops: CDR1 MDHEN, CDR2 SYDVKM. The CDR3 runs 14 residues. V lost 7 bases and J lost 2, with 12 bases in between. The CDR3 spells CASTPPSGNQPQHF. DNA of the CDR3: TGTGCCAGCACCCCCCCGTCGGGCAATCAGCCCCAGCATTTT.

This clone showed up just a few times. The chain links TRBV4-1 to TRBJ1-3; D is uncertain. The CDR3 has 16 amino acids. V lost 0 bases and J 0 bases, leaving 9 bases between the germline ends. In germline, CDR1 is MGHRA, CDR2 YSYEKL. In DNA form, the CDR3 reads TGCGCCAGCAGCCAAGAAGGATTTATCTCTGGAAACACCATATATTTT. The encoded protein is CASSQEGFISGNTIYF.

The chain links TRBV28 to TRBJ1-4, with D possibly matching TRBD1 (5 bases). Germline CDR1 and CDR2: MDHEN and SYDVKM. V was trimmed by 6 bases and J by 3 bases, leaving 14 bases between them. The CDR3 extends over 15 amino acids. The CDR3 protein is CASRPQGLANEKLFF. The DNA of the CDR3 is TGTGCCAGCAGACCTCAGGGTCTCGCTAATGAAAAACTGTTTTTT.

This CDR3 reads CASSPKYEQFF. In DNA form, the CDR3 reads TGTGCCAGCAGCCCAAAATATGAGCAGTTCTTC. The chain links TRBV6-2 or TRBV6-3 to TRBJ2-1; D is undetermined. The CDR3 is made up of 11 amino acids. The ends were cut back, 6 bases at V and 8 bases at J, with 8 bases in the middle. Germline values: CDR1 MNHEY, CDR2 SVGEGT.

This chain uses TRBV30 with TRBJ2-7; 8 bases match TRBD1. CDR3 length: 13 residues. V shed 2 bases and J 7 bases; nucleotides not matched to a gene: 7. Per the germline V gene, CDR1 is GTSNPN and CDR2 is SVGIG (reference sequence). The CDR3 loop reads CAWSRTGNREQYF. DNA of the CDR3: TGTGCCTGGAGTAGGACAGGGAATAGGGAGCAGTACTTC.

V usage is TRBV3-1 (or the pseudogene TRBV3-2) and J usage is TRBJ1-2; D ambiguous. Trimming left V 0 bases short and J 4 bases short, with 12 bases between. The CDR3 is 15 residues long. In germline, CDR1 is LGHDT, CDR2 YNNKEL (reference sequence). CDR3 DNA: TGTGCCAGCAGCCAAGATTCGCGAATGAGCTATGGCTACACCTTC. Amino acid sequence: CASSQDSRMSYGYTF.

J is TRBJ1-1 and V is TRBV18; tentative D call: TRBD1 (5 bases). Germline assignment: CDR1 KGHSH and CDR2 LQKENI. The germline V and J ends were trimmed by 1 base and 3 bases, with 15 bases remaining between them. The CDR3 is 16 residues long. The chain's CDR3 is CASSPRTTGSDTEAFF. The CDR3 bases are TGTGCCAGCTCACCACGTACTACAGGTTCAGACACTGAAGCTTTCTTT.

This chain links TRBV30 with TRBJ1-2; D gene unclear. V was shortened by 0 bases and J by 12 bases, with 14 bases between the two germline ends. The V gene's germline CDR1 is GTSNPN and CDR2 SVGIG (reference sequence). The CDR3 extends over 12 amino acids. CDR3 protein: CAWSVGPFGHTF. The CDR3 region has the DNA TGTGCCTGGAGTGTCGGACCTTTCGGCCACACCTTC.

Points on this clone: Other DNA sequences in the sample encode the same CDR3. The rearrangement uses TRBV20-1 and TRBJ1-4; D is ambiguous. The V end was cut by 3 bases, the J end by 7 bases, with 3 bases between. CDR1 is DFQATT, CDR2 SNEGSKA, per germline (reference sequence). This CDR3 region has 10 residues. CDR3 DNA sequence: TGCAGTGCTAGTCGTGAAAAACTGTTTTTT. Its translation is CSASREKLFF.

The rearrangement uses TRBV5-1 and TRBJ2-1, with a tentative D call TRBD1 (5 bases). The CDR3 totals 15 residues. Trimming left V 1 base short and J 3 bases short, with 11 bases between. In germline, CDR1 is SGHRS, CDR2 YFSETQ. The CDR3 protein is CASSLQGVGYNEQFF. The CDR3 region has the DNA TGCGCCAGCAGCTTGCAGGGTGTGGGCTACAATGAGCAGTTCTTC.

This chain joins TRBV24-1 and TRBJ1-2; a weak D match, TRBD1 (6 bases). The V end was cut by 4 bases, the J end by 8 bases, with 16 bases between. The CDR3 has 14 residues. CDR1 KGHDR and CDR2 SFDVKD come from the germline V gene. The CDR3 sequence: CATSETGQPEGYTF. The CDR3 bases are TGTGCCACCAGTGAGACCGGACAGCCAGAAGGCTACACCTTC.

The rearrangement links TRBV19 to TRBJ1-4; D uncertain. V gave up 3 bases and J gave up 7 bases, with 12 bases separating them. This CDR3 contains 14 residues. Germline CDR1 and CDR2: LNHDA and SQIVND (reference sequence). The CDR3 loop reads CASSITAAVEKLFF. DNA for the CDR3: TGTGCCAGTAGTATTACTGCAGCCGTTGAAAAACTGTTTTTT.

This chain connects TRBV5-5 to TRBJ2-3, with D perhaps matching TRBD2 (6 bases). This CDR3 has 16 amino acids. V was pared by 0 bases and J by 0 bases, with 11 bases between. From germline, CDR1 is SGHKS and CDR2 YYEKEE (reference sequence). The CDR3 DNA follows: TGTGCCAGCAGCTTGGTGCGGGGAGCTAGCACAGATACGCAGTATTTT. Translation: CASSLVRGASTDTQYF. Together with reference TRBV5-5 and TRBJ2-3, the CDR3 gives the full variable domain: DAGVTQSPTHLIKTRGQQVTLRCSPISGHKSVSWYQQVLGQGPQFIFQYYEKEERGRGNFPDRFSARQFPNYSSELNVNALLLGDSALYLCASSLVRGASTDTQYFGPGTRLTVL.

The CDR3 loop reads CASQGNRGVMETQYF. Here the CDR3 DNA reads TGTGCCAGCCAGGGGAACAGGGGAGTTATGGAGACCCAGTACTTC. The genes are TRBV6-5 and TRBJ2-5; 7 bases fit TRBD1. CDR1 and CDR2 from the germline V gene are MNHEY and SVGAGI. J was trimmed by 5 bases and V by 8 bases; bases with no gene match: 14. CDR3 length: 15 residues.

The V gene is TRBV6-5, the J gene TRBJ2-7; 9 nucleotides match TRBD1. The length of the CDR3 is 14 residues. J gave up 5 bases and V 6 bases, and 8 bases lay outside the gene matches. CDR1 and CDR2 (germline): MNHEY, SVGAGI. The CDR3 DNA reads TGTGCCAGCAGGACCGGGACAGGGTCCCACGAGCAGTACTTC. This gives the protein CASRTGTGSHEQYF.

V usage is TRBV6-1 and J usage is TRBJ1-2; no reliable D call. The CDR3 is made up of 14 amino acids. Between the trimmed V and J ends, which lost 0 bases and 1 base, there was a span of 6 bases. Germline V lookup: CDR1 MNHNS, CDR2 SASEGT. The CDR3 here is CASSEAWGNYGYTF. CDR3 in DNA: TGTGCCAGCAGTGAAGCTTGGGGTAACTATGGCTACACCTTC.

This clone showed up just a few times. The rearrangement uses TRBV7-2 and TRBJ1-2, with 9 bases identical to TRBD1. CDR1 and CDR2 from the germline V gene are SGHTA and FQGNSA. This CDR3 comprises 17 residues. The V and J ends lost 4 bases and 0 bases, in that order; junction bases with no gene match: 9. The CDR3 nucleotides read TGTGCCAGCAGCTCCCTAGACAGGGGGAAAGCTAACTATGGCTACACCTTC. Translation gives CASSSLDRGKANYGYTF.

The CDR3 sequence: CASRQGSGNTIYF. The CDR3 DNA reads as TGTGCCAGCAGACAGGGATCTGGAAACACCATATATTTT. The rearrangement joins TRBV6-5 to TRBJ1-3, with D possibly being TRBD1 (6 bases). The CDR3 extends over 13 amino acids. CDR1 MNHEY and CDR2 SVGAGI come from the germline V gene. Trimming shortened V by 6 bases and J by 1 base, and 7 bases separated the two germline ends.